This TCR beta chain derives from a study of cytomegalovirus exposure and HLA in healthy donors. Study results and limitations: In a later analysis, at a false discovery rate of 0.05, about 17,000 TCR beta sequences matched HLA alleles.

Trimming removed 0 bases at V and 8 bases at J, with 11 bases between. Germline lookup yields CDR1 SGHTA and CDR2 FQGNSA. This CDR3 has 14 residues. The PCR employed 60 Vbeta primers together with 13 Jbeta primers. Libraries were prepared by immunoSEQ multiplex PCR; TCRdb keeps only in-frame clonotypes and omits some of them. Of some 150,000 clones listed, approximately 80% are singletons. Note on this clone: Its antigen remains unidentified.

At sampling all donors were nominally healthy, likely with unrecorded immune exposures. This receptor was taken from a woman in her forties or fifties in good health and CMV-seronegative. Sequenced input: PBMCs. The genes are TRBV7-2 and TRBJ2-1; D possibly corresponds to TRBD1 (5 bases). The CDR3: CASSLAGQADEQFF. The CDR3 DNA follows: TGTGCCAGCAGCTTAGCGGGGCAGGCAGATGAGCAGTTCTTC.